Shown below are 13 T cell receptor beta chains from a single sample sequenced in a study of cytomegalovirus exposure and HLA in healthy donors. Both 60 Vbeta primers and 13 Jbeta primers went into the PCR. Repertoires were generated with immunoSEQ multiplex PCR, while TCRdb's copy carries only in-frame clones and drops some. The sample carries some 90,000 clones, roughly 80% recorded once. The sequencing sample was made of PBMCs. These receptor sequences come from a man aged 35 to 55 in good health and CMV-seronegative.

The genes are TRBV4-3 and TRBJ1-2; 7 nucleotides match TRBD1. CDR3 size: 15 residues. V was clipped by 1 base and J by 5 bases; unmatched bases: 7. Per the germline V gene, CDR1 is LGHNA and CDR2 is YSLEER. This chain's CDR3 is CASSQGTGVGYGYTF. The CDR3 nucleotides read TGCGCCAGCAGCCAAGGTACAGGGGTGGGGTATGGCTACACCTTC.

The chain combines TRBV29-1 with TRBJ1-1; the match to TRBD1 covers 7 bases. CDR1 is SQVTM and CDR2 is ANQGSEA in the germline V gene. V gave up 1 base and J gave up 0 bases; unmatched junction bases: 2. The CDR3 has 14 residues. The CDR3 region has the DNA TGCAGCGTTGAAGTACAGGGGATGAACACTGAAGCTTTCTTT. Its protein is CSVEVQGMNTEAFF.

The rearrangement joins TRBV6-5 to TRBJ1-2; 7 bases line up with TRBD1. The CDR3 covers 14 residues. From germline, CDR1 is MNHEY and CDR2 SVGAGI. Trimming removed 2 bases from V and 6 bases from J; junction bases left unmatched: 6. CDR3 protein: CASSYPGQRNGYTF. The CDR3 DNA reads TGTGCCAGCAGTTACCCGGGACAGAGAAATGGCTACACCTTC.

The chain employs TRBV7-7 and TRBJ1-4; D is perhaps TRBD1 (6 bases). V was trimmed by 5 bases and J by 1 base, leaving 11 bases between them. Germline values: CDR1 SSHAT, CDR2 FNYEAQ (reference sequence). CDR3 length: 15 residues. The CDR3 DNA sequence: TGTGCCAGCAGCCCGACAGGCAGAACTAATGAAAAACTGTTTTTT. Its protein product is CASSPTGRTNEKLFF.

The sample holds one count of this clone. CDR3 nucleotide sequence: TGTGCCAGCAGTGAAGCGAGGGCGGGAGGTTCTGGAAACACCATATATTTT. Translation gives CASSEARAGGSGNTIYF. V and J are TRBV6-1 and TRBJ1-3; no clear D. Germline V gene data show CDR1 as MNHNS and CDR2 as SASEGT. The CDR3 consists of 17 residues. The V and J ends lost 0 bases and 1 base respectively, with 13 bases between them.

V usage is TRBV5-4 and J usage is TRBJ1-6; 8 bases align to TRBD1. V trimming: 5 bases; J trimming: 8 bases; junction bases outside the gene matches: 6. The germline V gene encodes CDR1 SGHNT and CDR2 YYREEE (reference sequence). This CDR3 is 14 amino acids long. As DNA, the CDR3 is TGTGCCAGCAGGAACAGGGGGACGGATTCACCCCTCCACTTT. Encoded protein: CASRNRGTDSPLHF.

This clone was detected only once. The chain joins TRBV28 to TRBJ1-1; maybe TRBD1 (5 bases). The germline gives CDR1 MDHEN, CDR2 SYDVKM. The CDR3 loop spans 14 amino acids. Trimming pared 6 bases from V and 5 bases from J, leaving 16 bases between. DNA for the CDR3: TGTGCCAGCAGCCCTCGTGGGGCATGGACTGAAGCTTTCTTT. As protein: CASSPRGAWTEAFF.

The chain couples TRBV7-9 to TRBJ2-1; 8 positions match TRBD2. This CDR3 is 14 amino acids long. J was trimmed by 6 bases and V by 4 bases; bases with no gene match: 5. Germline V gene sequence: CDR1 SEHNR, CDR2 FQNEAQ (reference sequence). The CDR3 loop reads CASSYPGGGNEQFF. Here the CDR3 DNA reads TGTGCCAGCAGCTACCCGGGGGGGGGCAATGAGCAGTTCTTC.

CDR3 amino acids: CASRTAVGEQFF. In DNA form, the CDR3 reads TGTGCCAGCAGAACCGCCGTCGGTGAGCAGTTCTTC. The chain uses TRBV2 and TRBJ2-1; D is undetermined. Trimming shortened V by 6 bases and J by 9 bases, and 12 bases separated the two germline ends. Germline lookup yields CDR1 SNHLY and CDR2 FYNNEI. The CDR3 runs 12 residues.

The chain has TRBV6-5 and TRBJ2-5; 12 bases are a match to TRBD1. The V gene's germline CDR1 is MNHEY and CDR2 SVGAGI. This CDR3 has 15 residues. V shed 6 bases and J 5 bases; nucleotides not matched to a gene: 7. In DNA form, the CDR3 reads TGTGCCAGCAGCCTTCGGGACAGGGGGCGGGAGACCCAGTACTTC. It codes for CASSLRDRGRETQYF.

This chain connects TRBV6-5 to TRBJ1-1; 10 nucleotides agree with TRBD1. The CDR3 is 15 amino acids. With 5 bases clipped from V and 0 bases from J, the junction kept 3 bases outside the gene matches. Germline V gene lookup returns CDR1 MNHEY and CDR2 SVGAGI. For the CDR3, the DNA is TGTGCCAGCAGTCAGACAGGGGGCATGAACACTGAAGCTTTCTTT. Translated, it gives CASSQTGGMNTEAFF.

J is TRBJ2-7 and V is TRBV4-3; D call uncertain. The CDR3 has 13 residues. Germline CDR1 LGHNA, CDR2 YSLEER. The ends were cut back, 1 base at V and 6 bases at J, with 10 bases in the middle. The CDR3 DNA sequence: TGCGCCAGCAGCCAAGGGCCCGTTCGCGAGCAGTACTTC. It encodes CASSQGPVREQYF.

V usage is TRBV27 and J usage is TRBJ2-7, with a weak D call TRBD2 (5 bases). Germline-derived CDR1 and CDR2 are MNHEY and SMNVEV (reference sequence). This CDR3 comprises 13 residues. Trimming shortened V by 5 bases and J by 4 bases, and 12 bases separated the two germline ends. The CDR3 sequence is CASSLLRDYEQYF. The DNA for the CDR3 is TGTGCCAGCAGTCTCCTTCGGGATTACGAGCAGTACTTC.